Below are 3 T cell receptor beta chains sequenced from a single sample in a study of T cells in women clearing cervical HPV infection (dated by TCRdb to 2017 to 2018). The library was built by means of the immunoSEQ multiplex PCR assay. Entries here come from immuneACCESS through TCRdb and include only in-frame sequences with V and J called. Some clones fail to appear in such tables; in the studies checked, an unresolved V gene covers under half of the shortfall, and the cause of the remainder is unknown. This sample's table carries some 30,000 clones. The ten largest clones represent 7.8% of the sample. Sequencing was carried out using blood buffy coat. The receptors shown here come from a woman aged 18 to 75 with a cervical HPV16 infection that either progressed to CIN3+ or cleared (not recorded which).

Comments on this clone: The CDR3 extends 3 residues past the end of the read, so its final part is completed from the germline J gene. The chain joins TRBV19 to TRBJ2-2; TRBD2 agrees at 7 bases. Germline V lookup: CDR1 LNHDA, CDR2 SQIVND (reference sequence). Trimming took 0 bases from V and 5 from J; bases not matched to a gene: 9. The CDR3 sequence is 17 residues long. The CDR3 sequence: CASSIDFGGRGTGELFF. The covered CDR3 bases are TGTGCCAGTAGTATAGATTTCGGCGGGAGAGGTACCGGGGAG.

Details on this clone: The CDR3 extends 3 residues past the end of the read, so its final part is completed from the germline J gene. This chain uses TRBV19 with TRBJ1-1; D may be TRBD1 (6 bases). Trimming took 1 base from V and 3 from J, leaving 18 bases between them. The CDR3 extends over 17 amino acids. Per germline, CDR1 LNHDA and CDR2 SQIVND (reference sequence). CDR3 amino acids: CASSIVEGGHLDTEAFF. The sequenced CDR3 bases are TGTGCCAGTAGTATAGTAGAGGGGGGGCACCTGGACACTGAA.

About this clone: The read ends 3 residues before the CDR3 terminus; that terminus is restored from the germline J gene. The rearrangement links TRBV20-1 to TRBJ1-2; 9 bases align to TRBD1. The length of the CDR3 is 13 residues. Germline assignment: CDR1 DFQATT and CDR2 SNEGSKA (reference sequence). CDR3 residues: CSARTQGAPGYTF. The part of the CDR3 DNA that was read is TGCAGTGCTAGAACACAGGGGGCGCCGGGC.